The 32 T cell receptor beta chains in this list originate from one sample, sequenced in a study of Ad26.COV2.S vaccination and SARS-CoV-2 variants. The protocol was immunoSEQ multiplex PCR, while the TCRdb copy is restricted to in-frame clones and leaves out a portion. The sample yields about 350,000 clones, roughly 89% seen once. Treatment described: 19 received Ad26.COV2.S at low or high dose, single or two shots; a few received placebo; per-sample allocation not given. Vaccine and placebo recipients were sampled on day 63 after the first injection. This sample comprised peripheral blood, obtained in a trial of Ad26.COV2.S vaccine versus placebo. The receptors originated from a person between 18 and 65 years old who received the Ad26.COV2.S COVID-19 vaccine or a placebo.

The CDR3 is CASSLGMDGQGVYNEQFF. Here the CDR3 DNA reads TGTGCCAGCAGCTTGGGAATGGACGGACAGGGCGTCTACAATGAGCAGTTCTTC. This chain joins TRBV5-7 and TRBJ2-1; 8 nucleotides agree with TRBD1. TRBV5-7 is filed as an ORF, its function uncertain. There are 18 residues in the CDR3. V was pared by 0 bases and J by 3 bases, with 11 bases of the junction left unmatched.

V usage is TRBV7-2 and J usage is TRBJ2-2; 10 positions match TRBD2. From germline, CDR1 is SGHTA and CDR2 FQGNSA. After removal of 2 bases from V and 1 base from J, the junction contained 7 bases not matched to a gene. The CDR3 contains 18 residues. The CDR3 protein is CASSLTPSGGLNTGELFF. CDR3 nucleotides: TGTGCCAGCAGCTTAACGCCTAGCGGGGGACTGAACACCGGGGAGCTGTTTTTT.

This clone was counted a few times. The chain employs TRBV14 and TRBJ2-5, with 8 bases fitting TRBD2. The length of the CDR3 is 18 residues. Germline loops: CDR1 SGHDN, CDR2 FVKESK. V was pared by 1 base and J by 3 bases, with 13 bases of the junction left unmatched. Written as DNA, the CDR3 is TGTGCCAGCAGCCAAGGGGCCCGGGAGGGTATAAAGAAAGAGACCCAGTACTTC. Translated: CASSQGAREGIKKETQYF. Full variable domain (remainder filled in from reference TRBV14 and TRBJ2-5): EAGVTQFPSHSVIEKGQTVTLRCDPISGHDNLYWYRRVMGKEIKFLLHFVKESKQDESGMPNNRFLAERTGGTYSTLKVQPAELEDSGVYFCASSQGAREGIKKETQYFGPGTRLLVL.

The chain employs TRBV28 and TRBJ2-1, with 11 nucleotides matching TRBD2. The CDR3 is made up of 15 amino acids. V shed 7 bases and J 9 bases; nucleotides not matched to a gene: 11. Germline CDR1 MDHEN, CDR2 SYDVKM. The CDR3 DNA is TGTGCCAGCACAGTCGGGCTAGCGGGAGGTGTTGAGCAGTTCTTC. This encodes CASTVGLAGGVEQFF.

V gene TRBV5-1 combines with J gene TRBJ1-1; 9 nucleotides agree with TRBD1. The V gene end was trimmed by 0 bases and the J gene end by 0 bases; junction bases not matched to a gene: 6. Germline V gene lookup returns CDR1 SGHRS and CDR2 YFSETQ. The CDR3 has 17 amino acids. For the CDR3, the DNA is TGCGCCAGCAGCTTGGGGACAGGGGACCTAATGAACACTGAAGCTTTCTTT. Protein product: CASSLGTGDLMNTEAFF.

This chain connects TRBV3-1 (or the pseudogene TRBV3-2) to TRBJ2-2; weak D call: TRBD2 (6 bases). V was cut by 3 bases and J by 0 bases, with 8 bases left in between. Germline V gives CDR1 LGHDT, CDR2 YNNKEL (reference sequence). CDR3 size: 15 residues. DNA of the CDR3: TGTGCCAGCAGCCAGGAGGGCGCGAACACCGGGGAGCTGTTTTTT. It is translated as CASSQEGANTGELFF.

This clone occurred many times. CDR3 in amino acids: CASSLGQTYEQYF. CDR3 DNA sequence: TGCGCCAGCAGCTTGGGACAGACCTACGAGCAGTACTTC. The chain is built from TRBV4-1 and TRBJ2-7; 7 bases are shared with TRBD1. The CDR3 is 13 residues long. The germline CDR1 and CDR2 sequences are MGHRA and YSYEKL. V trimming: 5 bases; J trimming: 2 bases; junction bases outside the gene matches: 3.

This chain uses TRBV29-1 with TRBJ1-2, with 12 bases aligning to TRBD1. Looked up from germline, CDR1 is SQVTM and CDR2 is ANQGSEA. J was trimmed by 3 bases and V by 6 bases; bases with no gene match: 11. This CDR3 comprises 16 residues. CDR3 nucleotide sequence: TGCAGCGTAAAAGGGGACAGGGGGCGCCCCCACTATGGCTACACCTTC. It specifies CSVKGDRGRPHYGYTF. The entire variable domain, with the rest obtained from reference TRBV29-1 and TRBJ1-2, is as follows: SAVISQKPSRDICQRGTSLTIQCQVDSQVTMMFWYRQQPGQSLTLIATANQGSEATYESGFVIDKFPISRPNLTFSTLTVSNMSPEDSSIYLCSVKGDRGRPHYGYTFGSGTRLTVV.

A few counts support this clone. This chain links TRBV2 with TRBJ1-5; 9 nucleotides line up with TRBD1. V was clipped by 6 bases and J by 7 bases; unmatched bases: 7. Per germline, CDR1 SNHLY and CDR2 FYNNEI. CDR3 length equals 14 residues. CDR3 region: CASSHGQGRQPQHF. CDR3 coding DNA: TGTGCCAGCAGCCACGGACAGGGGAGGCAGCCCCAGCATTTT.

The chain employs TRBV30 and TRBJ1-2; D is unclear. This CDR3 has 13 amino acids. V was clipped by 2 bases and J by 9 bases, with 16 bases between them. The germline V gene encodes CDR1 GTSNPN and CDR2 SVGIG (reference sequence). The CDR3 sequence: CAWSSRDYLSYTF. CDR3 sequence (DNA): TGTGCCTGGAGTAGTAGGGATTACCTGAGCTACACCTTC.

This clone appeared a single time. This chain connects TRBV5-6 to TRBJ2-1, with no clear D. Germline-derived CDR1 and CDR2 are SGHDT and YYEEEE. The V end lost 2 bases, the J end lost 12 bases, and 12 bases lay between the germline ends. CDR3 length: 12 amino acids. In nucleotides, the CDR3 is TGTGCCAGCAGCTTAGGGTCAGGTAGGCAGTTCTTC. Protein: CASSLGSGRQFF.

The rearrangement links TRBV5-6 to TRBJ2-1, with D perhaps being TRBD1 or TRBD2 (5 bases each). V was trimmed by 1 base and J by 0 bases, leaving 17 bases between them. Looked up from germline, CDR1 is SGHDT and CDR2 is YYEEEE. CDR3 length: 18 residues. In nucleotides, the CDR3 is TGTGCCAGCAGCTTGAGGGACGGGGTGTGGGGCTCCTACAATGAGCAGTTCTTC. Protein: CASSLRDGVWGSYNEQFF.

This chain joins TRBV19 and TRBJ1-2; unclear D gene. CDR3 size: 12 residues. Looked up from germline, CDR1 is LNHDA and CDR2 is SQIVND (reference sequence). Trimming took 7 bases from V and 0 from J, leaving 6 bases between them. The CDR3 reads CASTDSNYGYTF. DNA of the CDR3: TGTGCCAGTACGGACTCTAACTATGGCTACACCTTC.

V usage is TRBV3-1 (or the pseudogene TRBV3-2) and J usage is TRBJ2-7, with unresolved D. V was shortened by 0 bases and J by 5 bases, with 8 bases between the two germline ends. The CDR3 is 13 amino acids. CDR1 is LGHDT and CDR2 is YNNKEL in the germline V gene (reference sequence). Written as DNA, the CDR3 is TGTGCCAGCAGCCAAGATCGTGTGGACGAGCAGTACTTC. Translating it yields CASSQDRVDEQYF.

The CDR3 sequence is CASSQEAGQRSQYF. The CDR3 region has the DNA TGCGCCAGCAGCCAAGAGGCGGGGCAGCGGTCGCAGTATTTT. The chain recombines TRBV4-1 with TRBJ2-3; tentative D call: TRBD2 (6 bases). Germline-derived CDR1 and CDR2 are MGHRA and YSYEKL. The CDR3 has 14 amino acids. The V end was cut by 0 bases, the J end by 10 bases, with 14 bases between.

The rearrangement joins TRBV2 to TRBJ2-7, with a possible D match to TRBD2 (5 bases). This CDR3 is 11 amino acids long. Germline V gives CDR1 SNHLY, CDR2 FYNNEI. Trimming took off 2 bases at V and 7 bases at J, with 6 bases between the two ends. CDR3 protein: CASSERREQYF. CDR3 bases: TGTGCCAGCAGTGAAAGGAGGGAGCAGTACTTC.

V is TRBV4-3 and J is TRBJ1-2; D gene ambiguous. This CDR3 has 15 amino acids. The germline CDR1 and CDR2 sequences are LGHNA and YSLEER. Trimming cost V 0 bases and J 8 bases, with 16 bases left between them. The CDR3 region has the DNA TGCGCCAGCAGCCAAGAATGGCAAGAGGGAGAGGGCTACACCTTC. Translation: CASSQEWQEGEGYTF.

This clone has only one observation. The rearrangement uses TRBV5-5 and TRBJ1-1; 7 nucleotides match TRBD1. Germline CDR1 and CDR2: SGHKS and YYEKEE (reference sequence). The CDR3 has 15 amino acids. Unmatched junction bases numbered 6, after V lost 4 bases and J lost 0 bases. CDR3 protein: CASSPATGMNTEAFF. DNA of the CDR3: TGTGCCAGCAGCCCGGCGACAGGGATGAACACTGAAGCTTTCTTT.

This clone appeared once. Here the CDR3 DNA reads TGTGCCAGCAGTCTCACCCGTTTGCAGCCTTATGGCTACACCTTC. Protein: CASSLTRLQPYGYTF. The chain has TRBV27 and TRBJ1-2; D gene unclear. This CDR3 contains 15 residues. Trimming cost V 5 bases and J 5 bases, with 18 bases left between them. CDR1 is MNHEY and CDR2 is SMNVEV in the germline V gene (reference sequence).

The CDR3 DNA follows: TGTGCCAGCAGTGAAGGGACATATGGAAACACCATATATTTT. Encoded protein: CASSEGTYGNTIYF. The rearrangement links TRBV2 to TRBJ1-3, with D perhaps TRBD1 (5 bases). The germline V gene has CDR1 SNHLY and CDR2 FYNNEI. The CDR3 totals 14 residues. V was clipped by 1 base and J by 3 bases, with 7 bases between them.

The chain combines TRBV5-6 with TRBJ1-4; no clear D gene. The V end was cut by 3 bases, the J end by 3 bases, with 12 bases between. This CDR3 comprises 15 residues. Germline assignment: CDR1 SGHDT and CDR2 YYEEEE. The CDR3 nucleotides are TGTGCCAGCAGCTCAAAGACCGGGGCTAATGAAAAACTGTTTTTT. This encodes CASSSKTGANEKLFF.

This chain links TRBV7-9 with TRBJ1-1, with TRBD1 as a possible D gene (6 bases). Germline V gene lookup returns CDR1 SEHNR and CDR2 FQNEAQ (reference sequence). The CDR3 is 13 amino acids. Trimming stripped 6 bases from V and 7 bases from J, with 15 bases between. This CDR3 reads CASRSQGINEAFF. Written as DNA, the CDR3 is TGTGCCAGCAGGAGCCAGGGGATTAATGAAGCTTTCTTT. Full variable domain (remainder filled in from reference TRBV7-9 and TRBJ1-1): DTGVSQNPRHKITKRGQNVTFRCDPISEHNRLYWYRQTLGQGPEFLTYFQNEAQLEKSRLLSDRFSAERPKGSFSTLEIQRTEQGDSAMYLCASRSQGINEAFFGQGTRLTVV.

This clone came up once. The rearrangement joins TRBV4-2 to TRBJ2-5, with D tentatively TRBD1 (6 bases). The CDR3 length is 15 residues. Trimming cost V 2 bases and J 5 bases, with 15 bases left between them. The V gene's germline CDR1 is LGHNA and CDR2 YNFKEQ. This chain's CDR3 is CASSQNTGFSETQYF. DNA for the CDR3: TGTGCCAGCAGCCAAAACACAGGGTTCTCGGAGACCCAGTACTTC.

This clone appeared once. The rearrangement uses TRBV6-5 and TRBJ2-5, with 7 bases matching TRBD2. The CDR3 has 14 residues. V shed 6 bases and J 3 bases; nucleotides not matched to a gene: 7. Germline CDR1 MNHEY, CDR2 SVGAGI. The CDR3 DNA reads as TGTGCCAGCAGGGCTAGCGGTAGAAAAGAGACCCAGTACTTC. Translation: CASRASGRKETQYF.

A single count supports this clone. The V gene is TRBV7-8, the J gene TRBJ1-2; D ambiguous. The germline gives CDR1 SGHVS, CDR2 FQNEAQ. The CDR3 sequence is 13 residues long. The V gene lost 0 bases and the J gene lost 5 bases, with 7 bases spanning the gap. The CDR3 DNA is TGTGCCAGCAGCTTAGCAACCGCTTATGGCTACACCTTC. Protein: CASSLATAYGYTF.

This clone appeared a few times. CDR3 in DNA: TGTGCCAGCAGATATACCTTACAGGGGAACACTGAAGCTTTCTTT. Encoded protein: CASRYTLQGNTEAFF. The chain has TRBV27 and TRBJ1-1, with D possibly TRBD1 on 6 matching bases. The CDR3 consists of 15 residues. Per the germline V gene, CDR1 is MNHEY and CDR2 is SMNVEV (reference sequence). Deletions cut 6 bases from V and 1 base from J, with 15 bases between.

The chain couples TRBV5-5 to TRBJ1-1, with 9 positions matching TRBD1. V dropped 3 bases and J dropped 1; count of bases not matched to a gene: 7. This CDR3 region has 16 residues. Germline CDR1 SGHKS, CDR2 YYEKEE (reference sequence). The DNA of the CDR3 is TGTGCCAGCAGCTCAAGACAGGGGGGAGAGAACACTGAAGCTTTCTTT. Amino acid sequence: CASSSRQGGENTEAFF.

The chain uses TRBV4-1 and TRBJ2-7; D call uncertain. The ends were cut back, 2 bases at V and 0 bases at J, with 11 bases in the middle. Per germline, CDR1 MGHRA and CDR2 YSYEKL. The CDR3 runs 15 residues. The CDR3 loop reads CASSQTRAFSYEQYF. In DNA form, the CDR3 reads TGCGCCAGCAGCCAAACACGGGCGTTCTCCTACGAGCAGTACTTC.

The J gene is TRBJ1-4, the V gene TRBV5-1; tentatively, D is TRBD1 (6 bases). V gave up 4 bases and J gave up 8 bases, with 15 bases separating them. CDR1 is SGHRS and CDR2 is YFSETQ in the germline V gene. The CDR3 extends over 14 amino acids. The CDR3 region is CASSEGVRDEKLFF. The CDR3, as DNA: TGCGCCAGCAGCGAGGGGGTTAGGGACGAAAAACTGTTTTTT.

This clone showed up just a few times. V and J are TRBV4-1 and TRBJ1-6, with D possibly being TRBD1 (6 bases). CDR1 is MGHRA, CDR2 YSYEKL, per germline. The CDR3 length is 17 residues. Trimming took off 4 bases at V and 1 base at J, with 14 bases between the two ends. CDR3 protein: CASSPTTGGSYNSPLHF. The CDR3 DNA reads TGCGCCAGCAGCCCAACGACAGGAGGGTCCTATAATTCACCCCTCCACTTT.

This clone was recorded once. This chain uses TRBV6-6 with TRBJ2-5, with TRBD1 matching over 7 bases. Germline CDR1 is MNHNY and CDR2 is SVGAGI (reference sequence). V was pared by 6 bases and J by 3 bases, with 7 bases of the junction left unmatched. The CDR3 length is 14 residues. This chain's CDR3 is CASRFWTGEETQYF. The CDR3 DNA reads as TGTGCCAGCAGATTCTGGACAGGCGAAGAGACCCAGTACTTC.

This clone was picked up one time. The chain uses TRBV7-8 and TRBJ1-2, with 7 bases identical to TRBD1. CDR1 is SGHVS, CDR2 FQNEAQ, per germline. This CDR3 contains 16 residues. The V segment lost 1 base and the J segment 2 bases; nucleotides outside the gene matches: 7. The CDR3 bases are TGTGCCAGCAGCTTAGGAGGCAGGGGGGGGAACTATGGCTACACCTTC. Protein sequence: CASSLGGRGGNYGYTF.